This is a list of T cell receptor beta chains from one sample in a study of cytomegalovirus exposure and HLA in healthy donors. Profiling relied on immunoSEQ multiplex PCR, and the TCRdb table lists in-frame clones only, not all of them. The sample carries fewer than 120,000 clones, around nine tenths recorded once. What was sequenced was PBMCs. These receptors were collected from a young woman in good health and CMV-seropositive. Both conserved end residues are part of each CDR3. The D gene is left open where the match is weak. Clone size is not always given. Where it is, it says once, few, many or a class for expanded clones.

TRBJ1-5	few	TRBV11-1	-	TGTGCCAGCAGCCCAACAGGGACGGAACAGCCCCAGCATTTT	CASSPTGTEQPQHF
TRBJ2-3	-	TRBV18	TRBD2	TGTGCCAGCTCACCCGCGGGAGCCGGTACAGATACGCAGTATTTT	CASSPAGAGTDTQYF
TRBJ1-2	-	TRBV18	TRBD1	TGTGCCAGCTCACCACCCCCCCGGGACAGGGGGGTCTCGGGCTACACCTTC	CASSPPPRDRGVSGYTF
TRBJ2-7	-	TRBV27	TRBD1	TGTGCCAGCAGCGGGCAGGGGGTTTACCACGAGCAGTACTTC	CASSGQGVYHEQYF
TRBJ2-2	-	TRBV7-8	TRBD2	TGTGCCAGCAGCTTGCGACTAGCGGGGGGGGACCGGGAGCTGTTTTTT	CASSLRLAGGDRELFF
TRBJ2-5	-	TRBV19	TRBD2	TGTGCCAGTAGTATAACTAGCGGGACCGAAGAGGCCCAGTACTTC	CASSITSGTEEAQYF
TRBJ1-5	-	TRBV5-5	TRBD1	TGTGCCAGCAGCCGAACCTTCCGGGACAGGGTACTGGAACAGCCCCAGCATTTT	CASSRTFRDRVLEQPQHF
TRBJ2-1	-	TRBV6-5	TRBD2	TGTGCCAGCAGTTACTCGGGACTAGCGGGAGAAGAGCAGTTCTTC	CASSYSGLAGEEQFF
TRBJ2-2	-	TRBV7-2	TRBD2	TGTGCCAGCAGCTTAGTTGGTAGCGGGGCCGGGGAGCTGTTTTTT	CASSLVGSGAGELFF
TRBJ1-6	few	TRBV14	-	TGTGCCAGCAGCCAACAATCCCTGAGATCACCCCTCCACTTT	CASSQQSLRSPLHF
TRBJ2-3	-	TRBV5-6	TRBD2	TGTGCCAGCAGCCAGGGACTAGCGGGAGATACGCAGTATTTT	CASSQGLAGDTQYF
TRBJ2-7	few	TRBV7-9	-	TGTGCCAGCAGCTTAGGTCGCGACGAGCAGTACTTC	CASSLGRDEQYF
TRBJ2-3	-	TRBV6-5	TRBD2	TGTGCCAGCAGTCCCCATGGGCCTAGCGGGCAGTATTTT	CASSPHGPSGQYF
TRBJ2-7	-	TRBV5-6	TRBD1	TGTGCCAGCAGCCGTAAGTACAGGGGGCTGTACGAGCAGTACTTC	CASSRKYRGLYEQYF
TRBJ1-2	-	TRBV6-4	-	TGTGCCAGCAGTGACTCGATAGAAGCAGGGTTGGGGAAGGACTATGGCTACACCTTC	CASSDSIEAGLGKDYGYTF
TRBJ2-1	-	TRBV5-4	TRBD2	TGTGCCAGCAGCTTGGTCAAGGGACTAGCGGACAATGAGCAGTTCTTC	CASSLVKGLADNEQFF
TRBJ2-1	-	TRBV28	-	TGTGCCACCACCCAGAACAATGAGCAGTTCTTC	CATTQNNEQFF
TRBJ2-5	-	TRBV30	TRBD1	TGTGCCTGGAGCAGGGGGAAGACCCAGTACTTC	CAWSRGKTQYF
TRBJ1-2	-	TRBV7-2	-	TGTGCCAGCAGCTTGGACACGGGCTATGGCTACACCTTC	CASSLDTGYGYTF
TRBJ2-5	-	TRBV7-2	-	TGTGCCACTTCGCTCGGGACTCAGCGGACCCAGTACTTC	CATSLGTQRTQYF
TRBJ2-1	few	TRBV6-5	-	TGTGCCAGCAGTTCCTCCGGGTGGAATGAGCAGTTCTTC	CASSSSGWNEQFF
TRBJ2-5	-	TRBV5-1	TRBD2	TGCGCCAGCAGCTTGGGGACGCTAAGCGGGAGGGAGACCCAGTACTTC	CASSLGTLSGRETQYF
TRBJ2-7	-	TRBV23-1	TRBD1	TGCGCCAGCAGTCAATCGTGGAGGACAGGGGCAAGCGAGCAGTACTTC	CASSQSWRTGASEQYF
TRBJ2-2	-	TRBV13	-	TGTGCCAGCAGCTTAGTGGGGGGGCACACCGGGGAGCTGTTTTTT	CASSLVGGHTGELFF
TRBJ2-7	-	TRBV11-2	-	TGTGCCAGCAGCCCACTGTCAGGGGATTTCTACGAGCAGTACTTC	CASSPLSGDFYEQYF
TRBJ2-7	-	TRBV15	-	TGTGCCACCAGCAGAGATCTGGACTCCAGCTCCTACGAGCAGTACTTC	CATSRDLDSSSYEQYF
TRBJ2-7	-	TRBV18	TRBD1	TGTGCCAGCTCACCGACAGGGACAGGTTACGAGCAGTACTTC	CASSPTGTGYEQYF
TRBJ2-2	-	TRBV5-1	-	TGCGCCAGCAGCCCTTTCGGGAGCGAATCCGGGGAGCTGTTTTTT	CASSPFGSESGELFF
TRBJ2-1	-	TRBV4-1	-	TGCGCCAGCAGCCAAGTTGGTCGGGAAACCTACAATGAGCAGTTCTTC	CASSQVGRETYNEQFF
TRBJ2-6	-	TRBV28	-	TGTGCCAGCAGTTTAGTCCGCTCTGGGGCCAACGTCCTGACTTTC	CASSLVRSGANVLTF
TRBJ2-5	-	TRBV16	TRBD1	TGTGCCAGCAGCCAAATCGTCCCGGGACAGCAAGAGACCCAGTACTTC	CASSQIVPGQQETQYF
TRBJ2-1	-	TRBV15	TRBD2	TGTGCCACCAGCACCCGGACTAGCGGGGGGGCCATGGATGAGCAGTTCTTC	CATSTRTSGGAMDEQFF
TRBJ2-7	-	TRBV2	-	TGTGCCAGCAGGTTCAGTAAGTCGTCCTACGAGCAGTACTTC	CASRFSKSSYEQYF
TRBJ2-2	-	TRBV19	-	TGTGCCAGTAGTATAGAACCGACAGTTTATACCGGGGAGCTGTTTTTT	CASSIEPTVYTGELFF
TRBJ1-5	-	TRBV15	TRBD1	TGTGCCACCAGCAGCACCAACAGGGGTGGAAATCAGCCCCAGCATTTT	CATSSTNRGGNQPQHF
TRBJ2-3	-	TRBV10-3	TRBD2	TGTGCCATCAGTGGTAGACTAGCGGGAGAGACAGATACGCAGTATTTT	CAISGRLAGETDTQYF
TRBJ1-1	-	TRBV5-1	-	TGCGCCAGCAGCCCCGGTCGGGGGATGAACACTGAAGCTTTCTTT	CASSPGRGMNTEAFF
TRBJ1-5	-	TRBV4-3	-	TGCGCCAGCAGCCAAGTGGCAGGGCAAAATCAGCCCCAGCATTTT	CASSQVAGQNQPQHF
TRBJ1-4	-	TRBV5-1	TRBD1	TGCGCCAGCAGCTCCTCAGGGGGCTCGGTTAATGAAAAACTGTTTTTT	CASSSSGGSVNEKLFF
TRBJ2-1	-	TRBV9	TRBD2	TGTGCCAGCAGCGTAGGTCTAGGAGCGGGAGGTAGGAGCGAGCAGTTCTTC	CASSVGLGAGGRSEQFF
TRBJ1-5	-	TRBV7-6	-	TGTGCCAGCAGCTTACGGGGGGGTCAGCCCCAGCATTTT	CASSLRGGQPQHF
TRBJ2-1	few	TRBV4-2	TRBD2	TGTGCCAGCAGCCAACGAGGGACTAGCAATGAGCAGTTCTTC	CASSQRGTSNEQFF
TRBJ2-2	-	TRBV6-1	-	TGTGCCAGTCGACTAGACACCGGGGAGCTGTTTTTT	CASRLDTGELFF
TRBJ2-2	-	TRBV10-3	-	TGTGCCATCAGTGAGTCGGGGGGGCCCACCGGGGAGCTGTTTTTT	CAISESGGPTGELFF
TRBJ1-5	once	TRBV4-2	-	TGTGCCAGCAGCCCCGTCCACAGGGTGCGAGAGAATCAGCCCCAGCATTTT	CASSPVHRVRENQPQHF
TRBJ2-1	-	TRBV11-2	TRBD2	TGTGCCAGCAGCTCCGTCTCGACGGGAGGGCCGTACAATGAGCAGTTCTTC	CASSSVSTGGPYNEQFF
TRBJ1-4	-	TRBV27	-	TGTGCCAGCAGTTTAGCCGGAGTAACTGAAAAACTGTTTTTT	CASSLAGVTEKLFF
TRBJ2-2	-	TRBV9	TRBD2	TGTGCCAGCAGCGGGCCTAGCGGGAGGGCCGTGGCCGGGGAGCTGTTTTTT	CASSGPSGRAVAGELFF
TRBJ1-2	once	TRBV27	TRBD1	TGTGCCAGCAGTTTGTCGGGACAGGGGGCGACTGGCTACACCTTC	CASSLSGQGATGYTF
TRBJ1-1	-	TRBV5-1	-	TGCGCCAGCAGCTTTAGATTTGCGGCTGCGAACACTGAAGCTTTCTTT	CASSFRFAAANTEAFF
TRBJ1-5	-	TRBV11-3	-	TGTGCCAGCCGGAGCTTAGTTTTCTCAGGGTGTGCTCAGCCCCAGCATTTT	CASRSLVFSGCAQPQHF
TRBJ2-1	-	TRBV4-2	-	TGTGCCAGCAGCCAAGCGGGGTCGAGCTCCTACAATGAGCAGTTCTTC	CASSQAGSSSYNEQFF
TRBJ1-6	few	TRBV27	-	TGTGCCAGCAGTCCACTGAGAGGTTCACCCCTCCACTTT	CASSPLRGSPLHF
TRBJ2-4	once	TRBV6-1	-	TGTGCCAGCAGTGAAGTTTGGGCCGGGACAAAAAACATTCAGTACTTC	CASSEVWAGTKNIQYF
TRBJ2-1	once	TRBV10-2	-	TGCGCCAGCAGTGAGTCTCCGGGGGCCTACAATGAGCAGTTCTTC	CASSESPGAYNEQFF
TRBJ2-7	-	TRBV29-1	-	TGCAGCGTTGAAGTTTACAGGGTGTCCTCCTACGAGCAGTACTTC	CSVEVYRVSSYEQYF
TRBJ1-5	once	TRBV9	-	TGTGCCAGCAGCGTAGGTAACAATCAGCCCCAGCATTTT	CASSVGNNQPQHF
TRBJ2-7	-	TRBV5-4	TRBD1	TGTGCCAGCAGCCGCCGGGACAGGGGTATCTACGAGCAGTACTTC	CASSRRDRGIYEQYF
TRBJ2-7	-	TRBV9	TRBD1	TGTGCCAGCAGCTACAACGCGGACAGGGGAGAGAACGAGCAGTACTTC	CASSYNADRGENEQYF
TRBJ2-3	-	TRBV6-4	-	TGTGCCAGCAGTAGGACTAGCACAGATACGCAGTATTTT	CASSRTSTDTQYF